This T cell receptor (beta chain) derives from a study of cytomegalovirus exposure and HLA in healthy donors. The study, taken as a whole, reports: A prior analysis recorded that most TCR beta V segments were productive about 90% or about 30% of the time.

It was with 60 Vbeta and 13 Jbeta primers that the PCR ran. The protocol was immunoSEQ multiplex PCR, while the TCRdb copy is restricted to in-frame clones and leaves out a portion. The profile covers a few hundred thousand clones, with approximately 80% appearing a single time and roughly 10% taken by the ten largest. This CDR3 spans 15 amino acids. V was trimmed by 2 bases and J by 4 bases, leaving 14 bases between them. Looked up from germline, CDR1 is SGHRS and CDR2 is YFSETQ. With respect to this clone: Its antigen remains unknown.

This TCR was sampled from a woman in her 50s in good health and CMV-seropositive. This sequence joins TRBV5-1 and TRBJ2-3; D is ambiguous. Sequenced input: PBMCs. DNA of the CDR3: TGCGCCAGCAGCTTTCGACCGGAGCCAGCAGATACGCAGTATTTT. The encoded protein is CASSFRPEPADTQYF. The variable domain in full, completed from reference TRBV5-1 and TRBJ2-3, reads KAGVTQTPRYLIKTRGQQVTLSCSPISGHRSVSWYQQTPGQGLQFLFEYFSETQRNKGNFPGRFSGRQFSNSRSEMNVSTLELGDSALYLCASSFRPEPADTQYFGPGTRLTVL.